The clone carrying this T cell receptor (beta chain) was found a few times. The antigen is undetermined. This sample was included in a study of cytomegalovirus exposure and HLA in healthy donors. On the study more broadly: Later, an analysis reported that the 110 or so validation repertoires had used the same platform as the approximately 670 first-cohort repertoires. Broader study findings: One later analysis, an examination of the roughly 110 validation repertoires, found that first-cohort TCR clusters tended to co-occur in them.

TCRdb's copy holds only in-frame clones and misses some; the assay was immunoSEQ multiplex PCR. The sample has roughly 50,000 clones, around nine tenths seen once. With 2 bases removed from V and 5 bases from J, the gap between germline ends came to 9 bases. Per germline, CDR1 MGHDK and CDR2 SYGVNS. This CDR3 comprises 13 residues. Sequenced material: PBMCs. The source is a man aged 18 to 35 in good health and CMV-seronegative. This chain links TRBV25-1 with TRBJ2-5; D unresolved. The CDR3 is CASSEKKSETQYF. The CDR3 DNA follows: TGTGCCAGCAGTGAAAAGAAGAGCGAGACCCAGTACTTC. Looking up the rest from reference TRBV25-1 and TRBJ2-5 gives the full variable domain: EADIYQTPRYLVIGTGKKITLECSQTMGHDKMYWYQQDPGMELHLIHYSYGVNSTEKGDLSSESTVSRIRTEHFPLTLESARPSHTSQYLCASSEKKSETQYFGPGTRLLVL.